These 31 T cell receptor beta chains share one sample of origin, sequenced in a study of CD8 T cells in Susac syndrome. Reverse transcription of roughly 0.5 to 1 ug RNA was carried out with random hexamers. TCRdb ran MiXCR on the immunoSEQ multiplex PCR reads and lists one entry per CDR3 protein. Of some 97,000 distinct CDR3 sequences listed, roughly 96% are singletons. The sample consisted of CD8+ T cells from PBMCs. The receptor set was obtained from a human donor with Susac syndrome.

The CDR3 DNA sequence: TGTGCCAGCAGCCAAGATTCCAGCGCGAACACCGGGGAGCTGTTTTTT. Amino acid sequence: CASSQDSSANTGELFF. The chain couples TRBV3-1 to TRBJ2-2; no reliable D call. Germline lookup yields CDR1 LGHDT and CDR2 YNNKEL (reference sequence). The germline V and J ends were trimmed by 0 bases and 0 bases, with 8 bases remaining between them. CDR3 size: 16 residues.

This sequence joins TRBV6-1 and TRBJ1-5; D gene ambiguous. The CDR3 covers 15 residues. V was pared by 4 bases and J by 0 bases, with 10 bases between. The V gene's germline CDR1 is MNHNS and CDR2 SASEGT. CDR3 bases: TGTGCCAGCAGTGGAGTAGAAATTAGCAATCAGCCCCAGCATTTT. Its translation is CASSGVEISNQPQHF.

The rearrangement links TRBV11-1 to TRBJ2-7; 11 bases map to TRBD2. J was trimmed by 6 bases and V by 1 base; bases with no gene match: 11. In germline, CDR1 is SGHAT, CDR2 FQDESV (reference sequence). The CDR3 sequence is 17 residues long. CDR3 protein: CASSLVPPLAGVSEQYF. The CDR3 region has the DNA TGTGCCAGCAGCTTAGTACCCCCACTAGCGGGAGTCTCCGAGCAGTACTTC.

This sequence joins TRBV10-3 and TRBJ2-2; D not certain. V lost 6 bases and J 8 bases, leaving 13 bases between the germline ends. The CDR3 is 13 amino acids. Germline lookup yields CDR1 ENHRY and CDR2 SYGVKD. The CDR3 spells CAISGPPGGELFF. The CDR3 DNA reads TGTGCCATCAGCGGTCCCCCTGGGGGGGAGCTGTTTTTT.

This chain uses TRBV27 with TRBJ1-6; possible D gene TRBD1, 5 bases. The CDR3 totals 16 residues. Germline V gives CDR1 MNHEY, CDR2 SMNVEV (reference sequence). V gave up 5 bases and J gave up 7 bases, with 18 bases separating them. Here the CDR3 DNA reads TGTGCCAGCAGTACCCCCTCAGGGAAGGCCAATTCACCCCTCCACTTT. As protein: CASSTPSGKANSPLHF.

This chain uses TRBV20-1 with TRBJ2-1, with TRBD2 identical over 8 bases. The CDR3 extends over 15 amino acids. Germline V lookup: CDR1 DFQATT, CDR2 SNEGSKA (reference sequence). The V segment lost 6 bases and the J segment 4 bases; nucleotides outside the gene matches: 11. The CDR3 is CSAPSAGGAYNEQFF. The CDR3 DNA sequence: TGCAGTGCCCCTAGCGCCGGGGGGGCTTACAATGAGCAGTTCTTC.

The chain has TRBV7-7 and TRBJ1-1; D is ambiguous. This CDR3 contains 13 residues. CDR1 is SSHAT, CDR2 FNYEAQ, per germline (reference sequence). Between the trimmed V and J ends, which lost 5 bases and 3 bases, there was a span of 10 bases. The CDR3: CASSPSMYTEAFF. CDR3 sequence (DNA): TGTGCCAGCAGCCCTAGTATGTACACTGAAGCTTTCTTT.

The CDR3 loop is CATSDPSVGYTF. The DNA of the CDR3 is TGTGCCACCAGTGATCCCTCGGTGGGCTACACCTTC. The genes are TRBV24-1 and TRBJ1-2; D gene ambiguous. The CDR3 is 12 residues long. V lost 3 bases and J 8 bases, leaving 9 bases between the germline ends. Germline values: CDR1 KGHDR, CDR2 SFDVKD.

The chain has TRBV4-1 and TRBJ1-5; D uncertain. Trimming pared 0 bases from V and 5 bases from J, leaving 8 bases between. CDR3 length equals 14 residues. Looked up from germline, CDR1 is MGHRA and CDR2 is YSYEKL. In DNA form, the CDR3 reads TGCGCCAGCAGCCAAGATTGGGAAGATCAGCCCCAGCATTTT. Its protein is CASSQDWEDQPQHF.

This CDR3 is CSARDLPDLGALHF. For the CDR3, the DNA is TGCAGTGCTAGAGATCTCCCGGACCTTGGGGCCCTCCACTTT. The V call is TRBV20-1, the J call TRBJ1-6; unclear D gene. The germline gives CDR1 DFQATT, CDR2 SNEGSKA (reference sequence). Deletions cut 0 bases from V and 14 bases from J, with 17 bases between. The CDR3 is 14 residues long.

This clonotype was counted once. V usage is TRBV29-1 and J usage is TRBJ2-7; 7 positions match TRBD2. J lost 1 base, V lost 2 bases, and 5 bases had no gene match. Germline V CDR1 and CDR2: SQVTM, ANQGSEA. The CDR3 covers 14 residues. DNA of the CDR3: TGCAGCGTTGAAACCCGGGGAGGGTCCTACGAGCAGTACTTC. Its translation: CSVETRGGSYEQYF.

V usage is TRBV12-3 or TRBV12-4 and J usage is TRBJ2-5, with D perhaps TRBD1 or TRBD2 (5 bases each). CDR3 length: 13 residues. The V and J ends lost 5 bases and 4 bases respectively, with 11 bases between them. In nucleotides, the CDR3 is TGTGCCAGCAGTGACCGTGGGGGAGAGACCCAGTACTTC. This encodes CASSDRGGETQYF.

The chain couples TRBV11-2 to TRBJ2-5, with D perhaps given as TRBD1 or TRBD2 (5 bases each). Trimming stripped 5 bases from V and 5 bases from J, with 21 bases between. The CDR3 covers 16 residues. CDR1 is SGHAT, CDR2 FQNNGV, per germline. The CDR3 spells CASSILSGREVETQYF. CDR3 nucleotide sequence: TGTGCCAGCAGCATTCTTTCGGGACGTGAAGTGGAGACCCAGTACTTC.

This chain links TRBV4-1 with TRBJ2-5; unclear D gene. The length of the CDR3 is 16 residues. The V end lost 1 base, the J end lost 2 bases, and 14 bases lay between the germline ends. CDR1 MGHRA and CDR2 YSYEKL come from the germline V gene. In nucleotides, the CDR3 is TGCGCCAGCAGCCAAGTCGAGGCCAGAGTACAAGAGACCCAGTACTTC. This sequence encodes CASSQVEARVQETQYF.

This chain joins TRBV2 and TRBJ2-7, with TRBD2 as a possible D gene (6 bases). Deletions cut 8 bases from V and 3 bases from J, with 11 bases between. The V gene's germline CDR1 is SNHLY and CDR2 FYNNEI. The CDR3 is 12 amino acids. As DNA, the CDR3 is TGTGCCAGCGTTGCGGGGAACTACGAGCAGTACTTC. It is translated as CASVAGNYEQYF.

V usage is TRBV5-6 and J usage is TRBJ2-7, with no clear D. CDR3 size: 16 residues. Germline assignment: CDR1 SGHDT and CDR2 YYEEEE. V lost 0 bases and J 2 bases, leaving 15 bases between the germline ends. The CDR3 bases are TGTGCCAGCAGCTTGGAGGGTCCCATACTCACCTACGAGCAGTACTTC. It specifies CASSLEGPILTYEQYF.

This chain uses TRBV20-1 with TRBJ2-1; TRBD2 agrees at 8 bases. V shed 4 bases and J 3 bases; nucleotides not matched to a gene: 11. The germline gives CDR1 DFQATT, CDR2 SNEGSKA (reference sequence). CDR3 length: 16 amino acids. CDR3 in amino acids: CSAIPARTSFYNEQFF. In nucleotides, the CDR3 is TGCAGTGCTATCCCCGCGAGGACTAGCTTCTACAATGAGCAGTTCTTC.

This clonotype was recorded only once. This chain joins TRBV20-1 and TRBJ2-7; D unresolved. The V end was cut by 1 base, the J end by 6 bases, with 10 bases between. This CDR3 is 12 amino acids long. Germline CDR1 DFQATT, CDR2 SNEGSKA (reference sequence). CDR3 bases: TGCAGTGCTAGAGTGCGGCAGGTCGAGCAGTACTTC. Translating it yields CSARVRQVEQYF.

The genes are TRBV27 and TRBJ1-1, with a possible D match to TRBD1 (5 bases). The CDR3 covers 13 residues. V lost 3 bases to trimming and J lost 5 bases, with 10 bases between them. The germline V gene has CDR1 MNHEY and CDR2 SMNVEV (reference sequence). CDR3 nucleotides: TGTGCCAGCAGTTTTAAGGGGCGTACTGAAGCTTTCTTT. Protein: CASSFKGRTEAFF.

This chain uses TRBV29-1 with TRBJ1-2; weak D call: TRBD1 (6 bases). The germline V gene has CDR1 SQVTM and CDR2 ANQGSEA. The CDR3 length is 13 residues. Trimming left V 6 bases short and J 1 base short, with 12 bases between. CDR3 bases: TGCAGCGTACCGACAGGAGTTAACTATGGCTACACCTTC. As protein: CSVPTGVNYGYTF.

The rearrangement links TRBV12-3 or TRBV12-4 to TRBJ2-4, with 7 bases matching TRBD1. This CDR3 has 13 residues. Trimming at V came to 4 bases and at J to 8 bases, leaving 5 bases not matched to a gene. The CDR3 here is CASSSQGPDIQYF. CDR3 nucleotides: TGTGCCAGCAGTTCACAGGGGCCGGACATTCAGTACTTC.

The chain couples TRBV2 to TRBJ2-7; no clear D gene. V was clipped by 4 bases and J by 0 bases, with 10 bases between them. The CDR3 spans 14 residues. Germline lookup yields CDR1 SNHLY and CDR2 FYNNEI. CDR3 amino acids: CASSVRHDSYEQYF. CDR3 bases: TGTGCCAGCAGTGTGCGGCATGACTCCTACGAGCAGTACTTC.

This chain joins TRBV29-1 and TRBJ2-4; 11 bases line up with TRBD2. The CDR3 totals 15 residues. V dropped 7 bases and J dropped 0; count of bases not matched to a gene: 5. From germline, CDR1 is SQVTM and CDR2 ANQGSEA. CDR3 loop: CSARGLAEAKNIQYF. In nucleotides, the CDR3 is TGCAGCGCCCGGGGACTAGCGGAAGCCAAAAACATTCAGTACTTC.

This sequence joins TRBV27 and TRBJ2-3; D is unresolved. The V and J ends lost 6 bases and 7 bases respectively, with 11 bases between them. Germline V gene lookup returns CDR1 MNHEY and CDR2 SMNVEV (reference sequence). This CDR3 is built from 12 residues. The CDR3 DNA reads TGTGCCAGCAGCCCGGGCCCCCATACGCAGTATTTT. Translating gives CASSPGPHTQYF.

The rearrangement links TRBV20-1 to TRBJ2-5; TRBD1 aligns across 9 bases. The CDR3 is 14 residues long. CDR1 DFQATT and CDR2 SNEGSKA come from the germline V gene (reference sequence). V was pared by 5 bases and J by 3 bases, with 7 bases of the junction left unmatched. Here the CDR3 DNA reads TGCAGTGCTCGCGACAGGGGGTCCGAAGAGACCCAGTACTTC. Protein product: CSARDRGSEETQYF.

V is TRBV9 and J is TRBJ2-7; 7 bases are a match to TRBD1. V shed 2 bases, J shed 3 bases, and the junction held 5 bases outside the gene matches. The CDR3 sequence is 14 residues long. The germline V gene encodes CDR1 SGDLS and CDR2 YYNGEE. The CDR3: CASSVGQALYEQYF. CDR3 sequence (DNA): TGTGCCAGCAGCGTCGGACAGGCCCTCTACGAGCAGTACTTC.

This sequence joins TRBV12-3 or TRBV12-4 and TRBJ2-1, with TRBD2 as a possible D gene (6 bases). This CDR3 region has 14 residues. V lost 5 bases, J lost 8 bases, and 16 bases lay in between. CDR3 sequence: CASSSSGLPDEQFF. As DNA, the CDR3 is TGTGCCAGCAGTAGTTCGGGACTCCCTGATGAGCAGTTCTTC.

The chain recombines TRBV6-5 with TRBJ2-7, with D maybe TRBD2 (6 bases). The CDR3 length is 12 residues. Trimming left V 6 bases short and J 6 bases short, with 12 bases between. The germline gives CDR1 MNHEY, CDR2 SVGAGI. CDR3 coding DNA: TGTGCCAGCAGGGGTAGCGGTCTCGAGCAGTACTTC. As protein: CASRGSGLEQYF.

This chain joins TRBV10-2 and TRBJ2-6; the D is unclear. The CDR3 extends over 11 amino acids. Trimming stripped 8 bases from V and 7 bases from J, with 6 bases between. Germline-derived CDR1 and CDR2 are WSHSY and SAAADI. The CDR3 protein is CASLLANVLTF. CDR3 sequence (DNA): TGCGCCAGCCTTCTAGCCAACGTCCTGACTTTC.

V and J are TRBV29-1 and TRBJ1-2; no reliable D call. The germline V gene has CDR1 SQVTM and CDR2 ANQGSEA. The CDR3 consists of 13 residues. Trimming took off 0 bases at V and 2 bases at J, with 7 bases between the two ends. CDR3 bases: TGCAGCGTTGAAGAGCGGCAGAACTATGGCTACACCTTC. Translating gives CSVEERQNYGYTF.

This rearrangement joins TRBV7-9 to TRBJ2-3, with 8 bases that match TRBD2. CDR3 size: 15 residues. The germline CDR1 and CDR2 sequences are SEHNR and FQNEAQ (reference sequence). Trimming took 5 bases from V and 5 from J; bases not matched to a gene: 9. The CDR3 sequence: CASSLSGGALDTQYF. The CDR3 region has the DNA TGTGCCAGCAGCCTCAGCGGGGGAGCTTTAGATACGCAGTATTTT.